These 20 T cell receptor beta chains share one sample of origin, sequenced in a study of shared clonotypes between healthy human individuals. Some clones are missing from TCRdb's copy, which holds only in-frame ones; the method was immunoSEQ multiplex PCR. Seen here are approximately 980,000 clones, over 75% observed once, and the top ten hold about 1.5%. Sequences were obtained from memory CD4+ T cells sorted from blood. Subset: CD45RA-negative fraction. The receptors were gathered from a man aged 18-30 years in good health.

The J gene is TRBJ1-1, the V gene TRBV7-8, with D perhaps TRBD1 (6 bases). From germline, CDR1 is SGHVS and CDR2 FQNEAQ. V was shortened by 3 bases and J by 1 base, with 12 bases between the two germline ends. The length of the CDR3 is 15 residues. The CDR3 is CASSLTGHGNTEAFF. In nucleotides, the CDR3 is TGTGCCAGCAGCTTGACGGGACATGGGAACACTGAAGCTTTCTTT.

V is TRBV10-3 and J is TRBJ2-7; TRBD2 aligns across 10 bases. Germline values: CDR1 ENHRY, CDR2 SYGVKD. The trim removed 4 bases at V and 2 bases at J, leaving 5 bases unmatched. The CDR3 covers 15 residues. CDR3 loop: CAISVASGSPYEQYF. CDR3 bases: TGTGCCATCAGTGTAGCTAGCGGGAGCCCCTACGAGCAGTACTTC.

This clone has only a few counts. The rearrangement uses TRBV18 and TRBJ2-2; D gene uncertain. V was cut by 0 bases and J by 6 bases, with 8 bases left in between. The CDR3 is made up of 14 amino acids. CDR1 and CDR2 from the germline V gene are KGHSH and LQKENI. In DNA, the CDR3 is TGTGCCAGCTCACCACCCACGCGAGCCGGGGAGCTGTTTTTT. Protein product: CASSPPTRAGELFF.

This clone has a count of ten or more. The chain uses TRBV5-6 and TRBJ2-4; 7 nucleotides align to TRBD1. V shed 0 bases, J shed 6 bases, and the junction held 0 bases outside the gene matches. CDR1 is SGHDT, CDR2 YYEEEE, per germline. There are 13 residues in the CDR3. In DNA, the CDR3 is TGTGCCAGCAGCTTGGGACAGGGAAACATTCAGTACTTC. As protein: CASSLGQGNIQYF.

This clone was seen a single time. The chain joins TRBV11-2 to TRBJ1-1; D uncertain. CDR1 is SGHAT, CDR2 FQNNGV, per germline. This CDR3 spans 14 amino acids. The V and J ends lost 0 bases and 5 bases respectively, with 10 bases between them. CDR3 region: CASSLEMAGTEAFF. CDR3 bases: TGTGCCAGCAGCTTAGAAATGGCGGGAACTGAAGCTTTCTTT.

This clone was detected only once. The chain carries TRBV30 and TRBJ1-2; a weak D match, TRBD1 (5 bases). Per germline, CDR1 GTSNPN and CDR2 SVGIG (reference sequence). V was shortened by 2 bases and J by 5 bases, with 15 bases between the two germline ends. The CDR3 loop spans 14 amino acids. The CDR3 sequence is CAWSQGPADYGYTF. The CDR3 region has the DNA TGTGCCTGGAGTCAGGGACCAGCCGATTATGGCTACACCTTC. The variable domain in full, completed from reference TRBV30 and TRBJ1-2, reads SQTIHQWPATLVQPVGSPLSLECTVEGTSNPNLYWYRQAAGRGLQLLFYSVGIGQISSEVPQNLSASRPQDRQFILSSKKLLLSDSGFYLCAWSQGPADYGYTFGSGTRLTVV.

The V call is TRBV29-1, the J call TRBJ2-3; TRBD1 or TRBD2 may be the D gene (6 bases each). Between the trimmed V and J ends, which lost 4 bases and 6 bases, there was a span of 23 bases. Germline V gene data show CDR1 as SQVTM and CDR2 as ANQGSEA. The length of the CDR3 is 16 residues. For the CDR3, the DNA is TGCAGCGTTGGCCTAGGGGGGCCGCAAAAAGTTGATACGCAGTATTTT. Its translation is CSVGLGGPQKVDTQYF.

The V call is TRBV5-1, the J call TRBJ1-1, with D hard to call. V was shortened by 0 bases and J by 1 base, with 16 bases between the two germline ends. The CDR3 is 17 amino acids. Germline V lookup: CDR1 SGHRS, CDR2 YFSETQ. The DNA of the CDR3 is TGCGCCAGCAGCTTGGACACGGAGAGGGCTAGGAACACTGAAGCTTTCTTT. Its translation: CASSLDTERARNTEAFF.

The V and J genes are TRBV28 and TRBJ2-4; the D gene is possibly TRBD1 (5 bases). The CDR3 has 17 amino acids. CDR1 is MDHEN, CDR2 SYDVKM, per germline. Trimming took off 5 bases at V and 1 base at J, with 18 bases between the two ends. The CDR3 sequence: CASSVYGQGRAKNIQYF. The CDR3 DNA follows: TGTGCCAGCAGTGTATACGGCCAGGGCCGGGCCAAAAACATTCAGTACTTC.

This rearrangement joins TRBV11-2 to TRBJ2-1; possible D gene TRBD1, 6 bases. The length of the CDR3 is 15 residues. Trimming removed 5 bases from V and 6 bases from J, with 17 bases in between. Germline-derived CDR1 and CDR2 are SGHAT and FQNNGV. This CDR3 reads CASSPHRVGFNEQFF. The CDR3 DNA reads as TGTGCCAGCAGCCCCCACAGGGTAGGGTTCAATGAGCAGTTCTTC.

The chain links TRBV6-5 to TRBJ2-7; D gene uncertain. This CDR3 has 15 amino acids. Germline V lookup: CDR1 MNHEY, CDR2 SVGAGI. V was clipped by 1 base and J by 0 bases, with 10 bases between them. The CDR3 coding sequence is TGTGCCAGCAGTTACTGCGGCCCAAGCTCCTACGAGCAGTACTTC. It translates to CASSYCGPSSYEQYF.

This clone was seen only once. The chain has TRBV6-5 and TRBJ1-3; no clear D. The CDR3 is 14 residues long. Trimming took 6 bases from V and 0 from J, leaving 9 bases between them. Looked up from germline, CDR1 is MNHEY and CDR2 is SVGAGI. CDR3 in DNA: TGTGCCAGCAGAGACGGATTCTCTGGAAACACCATATATTTT. It yields the protein CASRDGFSGNTIYF.

V and J are TRBV2 and TRBJ1-1, with no clear D. CDR1 and CDR2 (germline): SNHLY, FYNNEI. Deletions cut 6 bases from V and 1 base from J, with 9 bases between. This CDR3 is built from 13 residues. This chain's CDR3 is CASRTHGNTEAFF. In DNA form, the CDR3 reads TGTGCCAGCAGGACACACGGGAACACTGAAGCTTTCTTT.

The sample holds a few counts of this clone. This sequence joins TRBV28 and TRBJ1-1; D uncertain. The V end lost 3 bases, the J end lost 1 base, and 6 bases lay between the germline ends. CDR3 length equals 13 residues. Germline CDR1 and CDR2: MDHEN and SYDVKM. The CDR3 here is CASSFLANTEAFF. The CDR3 DNA sequence: TGTGCCAGCAGTTTTTTGGCGAACACTGAAGCTTTCTTT.

J is TRBJ2-5 and V is TRBV12-5; no clear D gene. This CDR3 is built from 14 residues. Trimming left V 8 bases short and J 0 bases short, with 13 bases between. The germline gives CDR1 LGHNT, CDR2 FRNRAP. This CDR3 is CASTHGAHQETQYF. The DNA of the CDR3 is TGTGCTAGTACCCACGGCGCCCACCAAGAGACCCAGTACTTC.

This CDR3 reads CASSFGGQGAFGYTF. The CDR3 DNA follows: TGTGCCAGCAGTTTTGGAGGACAGGGGGCTTTTGGCTACACCTTC. V is TRBV27 and J is TRBJ1-2; TRBD1 agrees at 11 bases. This CDR3 is 15 amino acids long. Trimming took 3 bases from V and 7 from J; bases not matched to a gene: 7. CDR1 and CDR2 (germline): MNHEY, SMNVEV (reference sequence).

Of note for this clone: A far larger clone is one nucleotide away, so this likely arose from a read error. The rearrangement links TRBV7-9 to TRBJ2-7; 8 positions agree with TRBD1. Germline CDR1 and CDR2: SEHNR and FQNEAQ (reference sequence). With V trimmed by 4 bases and J by 3 bases, 5 bases remained unmatched. The CDR3 sequence is 14 residues long. CDR3 bases: TGTGCCAGCAGCTGCACGACAGGGGTCTACGAGCAGTACTTC. This gives the protein CASSCTTGVYEQYF.

The chain recombines TRBV4-1 with TRBJ2-7; 9 bases line up with TRBD1. The J segment lost 3 bases and the V segment lost 1 base, leaving 7 bases of the junction unmatched. In germline, CDR1 is MGHRA, CDR2 YSYEKL. The CDR3 is 16 amino acids. The CDR3 protein is CASSQGGGQGFYEQYF. DNA of the CDR3: TGCGCCAGCAGCCAAGGGGGAGGACAGGGGTTCTACGAGCAGTACTTC.

The chain combines TRBV6-5 with TRBJ1-1; 7 bases line up with TRBD1. Germline V gives CDR1 MNHEY, CDR2 SVGAGI. This CDR3 spans 13 amino acids. The J segment lost 3 bases and the V segment lost 6 bases, leaving 4 bases of the junction unmatched. Here the CDR3 DNA reads TGTGCCAGCAGAGAAGACAGGGACACTGAAGCTTTCTTT. As protein: CASREDRDTEAFF.

The chain couples TRBV14 to TRBJ1-6; maybe TRBD1 (6 bases). V gave up 2 bases and J gave up 7 bases, with 12 bases separating them. Germline CDR1 reads SGHDN; CDR2 reads FVKESK. The CDR3 loop spans 15 amino acids. The CDR3 loop reads CASSQLGQGNSPLHF. In DNA, the CDR3 is TGTGCCAGCAGCCAATTAGGCCAGGGGAATTCACCCCTCCACTTT. Combining the CDR3 with reference TRBV14 and TRBJ1-6 gives the whole variable domain EAGVTQFPSHSVIEKGQTVTLRCDPISGHDNLYWYRRVMGKEIKFLLHFVKESKQDESGMPNNRFLAERTGGTYSTLKVQPAELEDSGVYFCASSQLGQGNSPLHFGNGTRLTVT.